These T cell receptor beta chains were read from a single sample in a study of neoadjuvant nivolumab and ipilimumab in lung cancer. Using immunoSEQ multiplex PCR, the repertoire was profiled, and TCRdb retains in-frame clones only, with some absent. The table includes around 30,000 clones, nearly 85% detected once. The sequencing here drew on tumor tissue, taken after neoadjuvant nivolumab, alone or with ipilimumab, at or shortly before surgery. These receptor sequences come from an adult with non-small cell lung cancer. The CDR3 runs from the conserved cysteine through the conserved F or W. The D gene is left open where the match is weak. Clone size is not always given. Where it is, it says once, few, many or a class for expanded clones.

j_call d_call v_call clone_size cdr3_nt cdr3_aa
TRBJ2-7 - TRBV6-1 - TGTGCCAGCAAGGAGGCAAGCAATTCCTACGAGCAGTACTTC CASKEASNSYEQYF
TRBJ1-4 - TRBV6-5 - TGTGCCAGCAGTTATGGGGGCCCAACTAATGAAAAACTGTTTTTT CASSYGGPTNEKLFF
TRBJ2-7 TRBD2 TRBV9 - TGTGCCAGCAGCCCCGGGACTAGCGGGGGTCTCTACGAGCAGTACTTC CASSPGTSGGLYEQYF
TRBJ2-7 - TRBV11-3 - TGTGCCAGCAGCTTATTCCGGGACAAAAGCTCCTACGAGCAGTACTTC CASSLFRDKSSYEQYF
TRBJ1-2 - TRBV18 - TGTGCCAGCTCACCAGACAGTAACTATGGCTACACCTTC CASSPDSNYGYTF
TRBJ2-7 TRBD2 TRBV19 - TGTGCCAGTAGTATGACGGGACTAGCGGGAGGGCCCCCCGAGCAGTACTTC CASSMTGLAGGPPEQYF
TRBJ2-7 TRBD1 TRBV10-3 once TGTGCCATCAGTGAGACAGGGGGCGGGGAGCAGTACTTC CAISETGGGEQYF
TRBJ2-5 - TRBV29-1 - TGCAGCGTTGAAGATGGGTCCTCCCAGACCCAGTACTTC CSVEDGSSQTQYF
TRBJ2-3 TRBD1 TRBV6-5 - TGTGCCAGCGGACAGGGTCCTAGCACAGATACGCAGTATTTT CASGQGPSTDTQYF
TRBJ2-4 - TRBV5-6 - TGTGCCAGCAGCATACAGGGATCCAAAAACATTCAGTACTTC CASSIQGSKNIQYF
TRBJ2-1 TRBD1 TRBV2 - TGTGCCAGCAACCCGGGACAGGACGTTCACAATGAGCAGTTCTTC CASNPGQDVHNEQFF
TRBJ2-3 TRBD1 TRBV5-1 - TGCGCCAGCAGCTTGTCCGGGACAGGGCGGGATACGCAGTATTTT CASSLSGTGRDTQYF
TRBJ2-4 TRBD2 TRBV18 - TGTGCCAGCTCACAAGGACTAGCGGAAACCAAAAACATTCAGTACTTC CASSQGLAETKNIQYF
TRBJ2-5 - TRBV6-1 - TGTGCCAGCAGTGAGGGGCACGGAGTGGGGACCCAGTACTTC CASSEGHGVGTQYF
TRBJ1-2 TRBD1 TRBV6-6 - TGTGCCAGCAGTGAGCCGGGACAGGGCTATGGCTACACCTTC CASSEPGQGYGYTF
TRBJ2-7 - TRBV29-1 few TGCAGCGCCCGCAAACAATCCTACGAGCAGTACTTC CSARKQSYEQYF
TRBJ1-1 - TRBV28 - TGTGCCAGCAGTGTCACTAGATATTCGGGAGAAGCTTTCTTT CASSVTRYSGEAFF
TRBJ2-4 TRBD1 TRBV2 - TGTGCCAGCAGTGAGAGGACAGGGGTAAACATTCAGTACTTC CASSERTGVNIQYF
TRBJ2-3 - TRBV20-1 - TGCAGTGCTGGCACAGATACGCAGTATTTT CSAGTDTQYF
TRBJ1-5 - TRBV5-6 - TGTGCCAGCAGCCAGGCCCACGCCGGTTACAATCAGCCCCAGCATTTT CASSQAHAGYNQPQHF
TRBJ2-7 TRBD1 TRBV6-1 - TGTGCCAGCAGTACGGACAGGCGGCAGTACTTC CASSTDRRQYF
TRBJ2-5 - TRBV27 - TGTGCCAGCAGTCCAACAGGGTGGGAGACCCAGTACTTC CASSPTGWETQYF
TRBJ1-1 TRBD1 TRBV6-5 - TGTGCCAGCAGACCCGGGACAGGGGGCGTCAATGAAGCTTTCTTT CASRPGTGGVNEAFF
TRBJ1-1 - TRBV2 few TGTGCCAGCAATTGGGGAAGTGGGATGAGCACTGAAGCTTTCTTT CASNWGSGMSTEAFF
TRBJ2-1 TRBD1 TRBV11-3 - TGTGCCAGCTCGGGACAGTACAATGAGCAGTTCTTC CASSGQYNEQFF
TRBJ2-5 - TRBV5-1 - TGCGCCAGCAGCTTGGGCGCTGGGGGAGTAGGAGCAGAGACCCAGTACTTC CASSLGAGGVGAETQYF
TRBJ2-5 - TRBV29-1 once TGCAGCAAAACCGATACAGGGGAGGAAGAGACCCAGTACTTC CSKTDTGEEETQYF
TRBJ2-2 TRBD1 TRBV7-2 - TGTGCCAGCAGCCCGACAGGGCAGGCACCCGGGGAGCTGTTTTTT CASSPTGQAPGELFF